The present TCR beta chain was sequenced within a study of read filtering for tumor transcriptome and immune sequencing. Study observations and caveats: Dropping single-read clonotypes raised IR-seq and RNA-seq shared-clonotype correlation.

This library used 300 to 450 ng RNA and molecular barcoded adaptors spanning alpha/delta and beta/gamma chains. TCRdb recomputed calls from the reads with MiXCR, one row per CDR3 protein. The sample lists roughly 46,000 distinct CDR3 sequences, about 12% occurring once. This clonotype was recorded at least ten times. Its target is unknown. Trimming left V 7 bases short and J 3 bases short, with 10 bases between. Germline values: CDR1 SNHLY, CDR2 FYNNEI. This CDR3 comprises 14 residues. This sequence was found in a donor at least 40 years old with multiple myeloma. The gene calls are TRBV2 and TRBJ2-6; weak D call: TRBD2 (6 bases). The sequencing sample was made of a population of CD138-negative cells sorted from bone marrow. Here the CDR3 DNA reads TGTGCCAGCACTGGAGGGTTTGGGGCCAACGTCCTGACTTTC. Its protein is CASTGGFGANVLTF. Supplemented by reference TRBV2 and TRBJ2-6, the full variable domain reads EPEVTQTPSHQVTQMGQEVILRCVPISNHLYFYWYRQILGQKVEFLVSFYNNEISEKSEIFDDQFSVERPDGSNFTLKIRSTKLEDSAMYFCASTGGFGANVLTFGAGSRLTVL.